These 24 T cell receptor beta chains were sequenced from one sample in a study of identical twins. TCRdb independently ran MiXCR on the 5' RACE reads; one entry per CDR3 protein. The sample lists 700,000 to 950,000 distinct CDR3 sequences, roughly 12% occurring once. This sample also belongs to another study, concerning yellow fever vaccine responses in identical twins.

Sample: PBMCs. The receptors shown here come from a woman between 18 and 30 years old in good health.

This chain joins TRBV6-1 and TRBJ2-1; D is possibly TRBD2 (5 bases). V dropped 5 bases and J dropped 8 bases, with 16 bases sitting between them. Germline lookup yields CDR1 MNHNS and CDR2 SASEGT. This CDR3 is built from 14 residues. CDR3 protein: CASSTPTSNHEQFF. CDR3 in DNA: TGTGCCAGCAGTACCCCAACTAGTAACCATGAGCAGTTCTTC.

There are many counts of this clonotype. Here the CDR3 reads CASSPENTGELFF. CDR3 sequence (DNA): TGCGCCAGCAGCCCAGAGAACACCGGGGAGCTGTTTTTT. The chain recombines TRBV5-1 with TRBJ2-2; D not certain. CDR3 size: 13 residues. Trimming took 4 bases from V and 1 from J, leaving 5 bases between them. Per the germline V gene, CDR1 is SGHRS and CDR2 is YFSETQ.

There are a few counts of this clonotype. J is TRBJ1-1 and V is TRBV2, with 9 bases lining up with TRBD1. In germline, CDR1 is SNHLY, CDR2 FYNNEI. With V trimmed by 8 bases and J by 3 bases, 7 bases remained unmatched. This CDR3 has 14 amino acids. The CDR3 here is CASGAGQGYTEAFF. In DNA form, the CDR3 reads TGTGCCAGCGGGGCGGGACAGGGTTACACTGAAGCTTTCTTT.

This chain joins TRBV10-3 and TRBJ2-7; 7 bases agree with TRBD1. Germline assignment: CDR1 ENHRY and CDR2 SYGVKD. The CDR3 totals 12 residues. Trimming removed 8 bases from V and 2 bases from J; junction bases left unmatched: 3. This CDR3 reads CAIGTDAYEQYV. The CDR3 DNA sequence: TGTGCCATCGGGACAGACGCCTACGAGCAGTACGTC.

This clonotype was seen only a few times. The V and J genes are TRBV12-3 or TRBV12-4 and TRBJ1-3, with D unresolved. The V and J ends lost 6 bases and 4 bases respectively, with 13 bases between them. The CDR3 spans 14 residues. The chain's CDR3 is CASRQLAGGNTIYF. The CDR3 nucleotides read TGTGCCAGCAGACAGTTGGCGGGAGGAAACACCATATATTTT.

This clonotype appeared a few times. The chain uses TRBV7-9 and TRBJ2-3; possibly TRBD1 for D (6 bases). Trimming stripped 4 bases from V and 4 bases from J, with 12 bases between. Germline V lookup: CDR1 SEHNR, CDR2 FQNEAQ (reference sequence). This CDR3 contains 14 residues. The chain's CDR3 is CASSSTGSPDTQYF. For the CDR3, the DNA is TGTGCCAGCAGCTCTACAGGGTCCCCAGATACGCAGTATTTT.

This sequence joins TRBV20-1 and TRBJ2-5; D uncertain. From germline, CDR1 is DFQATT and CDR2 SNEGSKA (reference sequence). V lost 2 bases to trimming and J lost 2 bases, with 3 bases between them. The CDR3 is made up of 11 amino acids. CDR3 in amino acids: CSARLQETQYF. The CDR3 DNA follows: TGCAGTGCTAGACTGCAAGAGACCCAGTACTTC.

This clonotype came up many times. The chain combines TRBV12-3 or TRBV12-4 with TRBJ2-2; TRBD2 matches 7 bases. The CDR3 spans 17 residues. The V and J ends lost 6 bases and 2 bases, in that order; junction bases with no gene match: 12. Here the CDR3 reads CASRTWTSGANTGELFF. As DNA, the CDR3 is TGTGCCAGCAGGACCTGGACCAGCGGGGCAAACACCGGGGAGCTGTTTTTT.

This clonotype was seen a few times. CDR3 loop: CSVRGGENQPQHF. The CDR3 bases are TGCAGTGTCCGAGGGGGCGAGAATCAGCCCCAGCATTTT. The chain combines TRBV20-1 with TRBJ1-5; TRBD1 aligns across 7 bases. The CDR3 has 13 residues. Losses at the gene ends were 7 bases for V and 4 bases for J; bases not matched to a gene: 7. Germline V gene sequence: CDR1 DFQATT, CDR2 SNEGSKA (reference sequence).

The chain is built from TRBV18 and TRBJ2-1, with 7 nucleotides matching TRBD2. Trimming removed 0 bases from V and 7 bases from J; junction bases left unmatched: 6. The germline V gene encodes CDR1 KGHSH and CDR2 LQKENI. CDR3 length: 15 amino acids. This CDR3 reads CASSPPDGLGNEQFF. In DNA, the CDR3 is TGTGCCAGCTCACCACCGGACGGACTAGGGAATGAGCAGTTCTTC.

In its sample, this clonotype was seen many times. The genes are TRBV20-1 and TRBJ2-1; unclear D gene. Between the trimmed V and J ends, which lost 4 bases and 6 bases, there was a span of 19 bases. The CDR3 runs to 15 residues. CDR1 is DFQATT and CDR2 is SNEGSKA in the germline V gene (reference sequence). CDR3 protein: CSAKKLVGSSNEQFF. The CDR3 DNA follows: TGCAGTGCTAAAAAACTCGTCGGATCATCCAATGAGCAGTTCTTC.

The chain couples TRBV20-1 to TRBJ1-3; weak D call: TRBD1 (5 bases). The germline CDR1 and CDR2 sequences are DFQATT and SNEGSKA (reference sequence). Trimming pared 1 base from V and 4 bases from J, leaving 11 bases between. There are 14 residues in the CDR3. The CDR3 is CSARAPGLGNTIYF. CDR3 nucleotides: TGCAGTGCTAGAGCACCGGGGCTGGGAAACACCATATATTTT.

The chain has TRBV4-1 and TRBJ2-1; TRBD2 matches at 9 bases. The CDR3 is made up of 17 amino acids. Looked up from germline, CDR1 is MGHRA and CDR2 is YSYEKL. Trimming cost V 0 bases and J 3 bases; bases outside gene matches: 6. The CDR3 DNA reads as TGCGCCAGCAGCCAAGAGGGTAGCGGGGGATTCTACAATGAGCAGTTCTTC. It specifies CASSQEGSGGFYNEQFF.

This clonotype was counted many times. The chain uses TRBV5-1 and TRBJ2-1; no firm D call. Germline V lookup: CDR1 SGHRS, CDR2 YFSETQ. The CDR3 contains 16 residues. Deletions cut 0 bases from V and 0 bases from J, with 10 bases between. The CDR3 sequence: CASSLEVLSSYNEQFF. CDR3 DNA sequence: TGCGCCAGCAGCTTGGAGGTTTTAAGCTCCTACAATGAGCAGTTCTTC.

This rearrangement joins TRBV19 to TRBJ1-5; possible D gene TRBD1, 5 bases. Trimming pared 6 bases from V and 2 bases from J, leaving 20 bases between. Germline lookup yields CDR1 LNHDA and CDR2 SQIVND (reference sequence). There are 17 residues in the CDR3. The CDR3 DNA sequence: TGTGCCAGTAGCCCCTGGTGGGGGGTAAAGGGCAATCAGCCCCAGCATTTT. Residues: CASSPWWGVKGNQPQHF. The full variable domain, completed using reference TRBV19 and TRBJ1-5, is DGGITQSPKYLFRKEGQNVTLSCEQNLNHDAMYWYRQDPGQGLRLIYYSQIVNDFQKGDIAEGYSVSREKKESFPLTVTSAQKNPTAFYLCASSPWWGVKGNQPQHFGDGTRLSIL.

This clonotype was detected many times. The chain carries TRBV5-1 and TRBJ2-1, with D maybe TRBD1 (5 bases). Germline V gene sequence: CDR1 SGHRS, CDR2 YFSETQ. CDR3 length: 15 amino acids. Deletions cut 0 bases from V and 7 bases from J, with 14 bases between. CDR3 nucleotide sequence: TGCGCCAGCAGCTTGGTCCAGGGTACCGGGAATGAGCAGTTCTTC. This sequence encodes CASSLVQGTGNEQFF.

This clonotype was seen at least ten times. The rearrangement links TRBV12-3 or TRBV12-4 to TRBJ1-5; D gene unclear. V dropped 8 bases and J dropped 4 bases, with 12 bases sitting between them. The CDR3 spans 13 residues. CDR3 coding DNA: TGTGCCAGCCGACCCCCAGGAAATCAGCCCCAGCATTTT. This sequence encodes CASRPPGNQPQHF.

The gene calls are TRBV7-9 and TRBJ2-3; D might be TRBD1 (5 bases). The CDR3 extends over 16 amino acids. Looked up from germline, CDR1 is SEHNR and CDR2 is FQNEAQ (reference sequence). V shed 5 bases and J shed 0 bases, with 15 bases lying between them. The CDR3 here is CASSPDRVASTDTQYF. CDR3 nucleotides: TGTGCCAGCAGCCCCGACAGAGTTGCTAGCACAGATACGCAGTATTTT.

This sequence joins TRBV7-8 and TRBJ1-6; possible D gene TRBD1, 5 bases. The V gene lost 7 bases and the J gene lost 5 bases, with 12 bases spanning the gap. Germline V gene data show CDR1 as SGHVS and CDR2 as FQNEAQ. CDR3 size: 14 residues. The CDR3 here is CASKMDKNNSPLHF. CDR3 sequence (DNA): TGTGCCAGCAAGATGGACAAGAATAATTCACCCCTCCACTTT.

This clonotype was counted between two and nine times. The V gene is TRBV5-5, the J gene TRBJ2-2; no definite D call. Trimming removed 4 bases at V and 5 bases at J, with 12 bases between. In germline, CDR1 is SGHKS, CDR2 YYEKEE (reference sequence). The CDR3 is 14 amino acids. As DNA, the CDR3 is TGTGCCAGCAGCCCAATACCTTCTACCGGGGAGCTGTTTTTT. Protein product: CASSPIPSTGELFF. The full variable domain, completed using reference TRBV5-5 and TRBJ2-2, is DAGVTQSPTHLIKTRGQQVTLRCSPISGHKSVSWYQQVLGQGPQFIFQYYEKEERGRGNFPDRFSARQFPNYSSELNVNALLLGDSALYLCASSPIPSTGELFFGEGSRLTVL.

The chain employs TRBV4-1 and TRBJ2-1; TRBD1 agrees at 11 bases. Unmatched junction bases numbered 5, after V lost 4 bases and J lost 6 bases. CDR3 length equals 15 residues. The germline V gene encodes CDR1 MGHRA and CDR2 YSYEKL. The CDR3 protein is CASSRTGGGGNEQFF. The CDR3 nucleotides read TGCGCCAGCAGCCGGACAGGGGGCGGTGGCAATGAGCAGTTCTTC.

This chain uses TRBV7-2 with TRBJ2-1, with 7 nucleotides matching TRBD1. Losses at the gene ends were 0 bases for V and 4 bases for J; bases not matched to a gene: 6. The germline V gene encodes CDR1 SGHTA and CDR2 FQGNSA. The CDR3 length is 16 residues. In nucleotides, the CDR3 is TGTGCCAGCAGCTTAGCCTCCGGGACAGCATACAATGAGCAGTTCTTC. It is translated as CASSLASGTAYNEQFF.

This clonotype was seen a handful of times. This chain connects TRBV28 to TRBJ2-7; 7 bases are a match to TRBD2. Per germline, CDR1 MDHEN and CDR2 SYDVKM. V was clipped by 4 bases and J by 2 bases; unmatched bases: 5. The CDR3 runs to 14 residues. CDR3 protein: CASSWVAGAYEQYF. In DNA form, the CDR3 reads TGTGCCAGCAGTTGGGTAGCGGGTGCCTACGAGCAGTACTTC.

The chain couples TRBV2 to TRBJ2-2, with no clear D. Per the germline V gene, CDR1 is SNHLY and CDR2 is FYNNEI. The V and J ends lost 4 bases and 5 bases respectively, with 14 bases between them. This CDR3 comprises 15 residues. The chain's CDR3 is CASSGSTAPTGELFF. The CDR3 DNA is TGTGCCAGCAGTGGGTCTACAGCCCCTACCGGGGAGCTGTTTTTT.